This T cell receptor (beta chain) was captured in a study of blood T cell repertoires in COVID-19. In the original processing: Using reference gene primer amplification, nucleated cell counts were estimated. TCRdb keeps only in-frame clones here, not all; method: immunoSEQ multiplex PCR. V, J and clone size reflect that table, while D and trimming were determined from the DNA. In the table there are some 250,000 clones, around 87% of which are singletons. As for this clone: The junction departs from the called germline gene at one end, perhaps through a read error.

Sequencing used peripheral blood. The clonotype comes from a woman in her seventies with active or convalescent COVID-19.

The CDR3: CASSAPNDGYTF. Here the CDR3 DNA reads TGTGCCAGCTCCGCCCCTAACGATGGCTACACCTTC. The chain recombines TRBV18 with TRBJ1-2; D call uncertain. The germline V gene encodes CDR1 KGHSH and CDR2 LQKENI. The CDR3 consists of 12 residues.